The TCR beta chain under discussion was sequenced for a study of T-cell memory formation after mild COVID-19. Overall study context: TCR clustering was largely donor specific.

The length of the CDR3 is 16 residues. V dropped 3 bases and J dropped 3; count of bases not matched to a gene: 5. CDR1 is SNHLY, CDR2 FYNNEI, per germline. Study-level findings and limits: Pre-infection memory already had some responding clones, implying cross-reactive memory joined. The CD4+ clones that contracted clustered mainly within CM and EM, and the CD8+ clones concentrated in EMRA.

A 5'RACE reaction primed in the constant segment made cDNA libraries of TCR alpha and TCR beta, and these carried sample barcodes and UMIs. A single record per CDR3 protein comes from TCRdb applying MiXCR to the 5' RACE reads. The table shows roughly 15,000 distinct CDR3 sequences, with about 20% occurring only once. In its sample, this clonotype was seen many times. Its antigen is currently unknown. The TCR sequence derives from a man younger than 30 who had mild COVID-19 (a few samples of this study predate the infection). Cell type and time point are not known. The material sequenced was PBMCs or a T cell subset sorted from them (not recorded which). The chain joins TRBV2 to TRBJ2-1; 10 bases map to TRBD2. The CDR3 DNA reads as TGTGCCAGCAGTGAGTTTAGACTAGCGGGCTACAATGAGCAGTTCTTC. Translating it yields CASSEFRLAGYNEQFF.